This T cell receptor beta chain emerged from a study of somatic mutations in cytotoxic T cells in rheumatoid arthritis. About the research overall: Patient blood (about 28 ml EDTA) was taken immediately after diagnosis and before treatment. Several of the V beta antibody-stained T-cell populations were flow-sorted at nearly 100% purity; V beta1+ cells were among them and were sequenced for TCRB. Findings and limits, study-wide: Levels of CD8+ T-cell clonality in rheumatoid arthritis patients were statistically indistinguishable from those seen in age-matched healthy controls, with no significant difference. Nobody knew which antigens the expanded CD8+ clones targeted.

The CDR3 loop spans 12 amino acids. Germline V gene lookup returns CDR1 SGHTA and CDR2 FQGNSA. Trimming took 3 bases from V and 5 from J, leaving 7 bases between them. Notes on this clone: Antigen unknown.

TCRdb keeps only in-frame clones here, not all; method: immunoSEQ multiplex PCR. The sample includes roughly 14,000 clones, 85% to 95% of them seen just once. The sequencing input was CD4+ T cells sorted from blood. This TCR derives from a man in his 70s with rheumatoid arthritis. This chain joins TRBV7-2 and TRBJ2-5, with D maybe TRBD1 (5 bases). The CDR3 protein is CASSLDIETQYF. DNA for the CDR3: TGTGCCAGCAGCTTGGACATTGAGACCCAGTACTTC.